The 19 T cell receptor beta chains listed next were all sequenced from one sample in a study of graft-versus-host responses after intestinal transplantation. Processing was applied to graft tissue in order to liberate intraepithelial and lamina propria lymphocytes. Here immunoSEQ multiplex PCR was the method, and the copy in TCRdb shows in-frame clones only, minus some. The repertoire holds 15,000 to 20,000 clones, with 75% to 85% as singletons. The material sequenced was ileum tissue, taken 584 days after intestinal transplantation. All receptors come from a human patient who received an intestinal transplant, so some T cells may come from the graft donor.

This clone appeared a few times. This chain links TRBV5-1 with TRBJ2-7, with D tentatively TRBD1 or TRBD2 (5 bases each). With 4 bases removed from V and 5 bases from J, the gap between germline ends came to 22 bases. This CDR3 comprises 16 residues. Germline V gene lookup returns CDR1 SGHRS and CDR2 YFSETQ. This chain's CDR3 is CASSGRGSKPLDEQYF. In DNA form, the CDR3 reads TGCGCCAGCAGCGGCCGGGGCTCAAAACCCTTAGACGAGCAGTACTTC.

This chain joins TRBV11-2 and TRBJ2-1, with 11 bases fitting TRBD2. Germline trimming cut 1 base from V and 7 bases from J; bases unmatched to any gene: 3. Germline values: CDR1 SGHAT, CDR2 FQNNGV. The CDR3 totals 15 residues. The CDR3 DNA is TGTGCCAGCAGCTTAGGTCCTAGCGGGGGGAATGAGCAGTTCTTC. Encoded protein: CASSLGPSGGNEQFF. The whole variable domain, remainder taken from reference TRBV11-2 and TRBJ2-1, is EAGVAQSPRYKIIEKRQSVAFWCNPISGHATLYWYQQILGQGPKLLIQFQNNGVVDDSQLPKDRFSAERLKGVDSTLKIQPAKLEDSAVYLCASSLGPSGGNEQFFGPGTRLTVL.

The sample holds a few counts of this clone. V and J are TRBV2 and TRBJ1-2; D is perhaps TRBD1 (6 bases). The V end lost 6 bases, the J end lost 6 bases, and 23 bases lay between the germline ends. This CDR3 has 16 amino acids. Germline V gene data show CDR1 as SNHLY and CDR2 as FYNNEI. CDR3 loop: CASSGGSYRVLDGYTF. DNA of the CDR3: TGTGCCAGCAGCGGAGGGAGCTACAGGGTTTTGGATGGCTACACCTTC.

The chain joins TRBV5-6 to TRBJ2-3; possibly TRBD1 or TRBD2 for D (5 bases each). V was shortened by 1 base and J by 4 bases, with 16 bases between the two germline ends. This CDR3 region has 16 residues. Germline CDR1 SGHDT, CDR2 YYEEEE. The CDR3, as DNA: TGTGCCAGCAGCTTGTTAGCATGGGGGACGGCAGATACGCAGTATTTT. Protein sequence: CASSLLAWGTADTQYF.

V usage is TRBV6-4 and J usage is TRBJ2-2; D gene ambiguous. The germline gives CDR1 MRHNA, CDR2 SNTAGT. Between the trimmed V and J ends, which lost 0 bases and 4 bases, there was a span of 6 bases. This CDR3 is built from 14 residues. CDR3 protein: CASSDSGFTGELFF. In DNA, the CDR3 is TGTGCCAGCAGTGACTCCGGCTTCACCGGGGAGCTGTTTTTT.

The chain couples TRBV6-4 to TRBJ1-2; D is unresolved. From germline, CDR1 is MRHNA and CDR2 SNTAGT. The CDR3 sequence is 13 residues long. V was cut by 5 bases and J by 4 bases, with 11 bases left in between. CDR3 sequence (DNA): TGTGCCAGCAGTCCCGATTCCTCCTATGGCTACACCTTC. As protein: CASSPDSSYGYTF.

This sequence joins TRBV5-1 and TRBJ2-5; D is undetermined. With 1 base removed from V and 2 bases from J, the gap between germline ends came to 9 bases. This CDR3 spans 14 amino acids. Looked up from germline, CDR1 is SGHRS and CDR2 is YFSETQ. CDR3 in amino acids: CASSLLGSQETQYF. The CDR3 nucleotides are TGCGCCAGCAGCTTGTTGGGGTCTCAAGAGACCCAGTACTTC.

This clone was recorded a few times. The chain joins TRBV7-9 to TRBJ1-6; no reliable D call. Germline loops: CDR1 SEHNR, CDR2 FQNEAQ (reference sequence). Trimming pared 1 base from V and 6 bases from J, leaving 7 bases between. CDR3 length: 14 amino acids. The CDR3, as DNA: TGTGCCAGCAGCTTAGACGGCCTTAATTCACCCCTCCACTTT. This gives the protein CASSLDGLNSPLHF. Based on the CDR3 plus reference TRBV7-9 and TRBJ1-6, the full variable domain is DTGVSQNPRHKITKRGQNVTFRCDPISEHNRLYWYRQTLGQGPEFLTYFQNEAQLEKSRLLSDRFSAERPKGSFSTLEIQRTEQGDSAMYLCASSLDGLNSPLHFGNGTRLTVT.

This chain links TRBV27 with TRBJ1-5; TRBD1 agrees at 7 bases. V was clipped by 6 bases and J by 0 bases; unmatched bases: 5. Germline V gene sequence: CDR1 MNHEY, CDR2 SMNVEV (reference sequence). The length of the CDR3 is 15 residues. The CDR3 reads CASRTGPYSNQPQHF. The CDR3 DNA follows: TGTGCCAGCAGGACAGGGCCCTATAGCAATCAGCCCCAGCATTTT.

The CDR3: CASGDFPDTQYF. CDR3 nucleotides: TGTGCCAGTGGGGACTTTCCAGATACGCAGTATTTT. This chain connects TRBV19 to TRBJ2-3, with D perhaps matching TRBD2 (6 bases). Trimming took 8 bases from V and 4 from J, leaving 10 bases between them. The CDR3 has 12 amino acids. The germline V gene encodes CDR1 LNHDA and CDR2 SQIVND (reference sequence).

The CDR3 bases are TGCGCCAGCAGCCAAGGTGGTGGGGACAGGACTTCGGAACCCCTCCACTTT. It is translated as CASSQGGGDRTSEPLHF. The chain couples TRBV4-1 to TRBJ1-6; 8 nucleotides align to TRBD1. The CDR3 length is 17 residues. Germline lookup yields CDR1 MGHRA and CDR2 YSYEKL. V was clipped by 1 base and J by 12 bases; unmatched bases: 14.

The chain has TRBV4-1 and TRBJ1-2, with D hard to call. The CDR3 is 15 residues long. Per the germline V gene, CDR1 is MGHRA and CDR2 is YSYEKL. V lost 0 bases to trimming and J lost 4 bases, with 12 bases between them. CDR3 residues: CASSQEGGILYGYTF. CDR3 nucleotides: TGCGCCAGCAGCCAAGAGGGAGGAATTCTCTATGGCTACACCTTC.

The chain couples TRBV27 to TRBJ2-1; TRBD2 agrees at 8 bases. Trimming took 3 bases from V and 8 from J; bases not matched to a gene: 12. This CDR3 has 16 residues. Germline CDR1 reads MNHEY; CDR2 reads SMNVEV (reference sequence). CDR3 in amino acids: CASSFPTGGVRYEQFF. CDR3 DNA sequence: TGTGCCAGCAGTTTCCCTACGGGGGGGGTTAGGTATGAGCAGTTCTTC.

The gene calls are TRBV5-1 and TRBJ2-5, with 8 nucleotides matching TRBD2. The germline gives CDR1 SGHRS, CDR2 YFSETQ. Trimming at V came to 1 base and at J to 2 bases, leaving 4 bases not matched to a gene. The CDR3 spans 15 residues. CDR3 amino acids: CASSLLTSEQETQYF. The CDR3 coding sequence is TGCGCCAGCAGCTTGTTGACTAGCGAACAAGAGACCCAGTACTTC.

The chain links TRBV18 to TRBJ2-1, with a tentative D call TRBD1 (5 bases). V was cut by 3 bases and J by 8 bases, with 11 bases left in between. CDR3 length: 13 amino acids. Germline CDR1 is KGHSH and CDR2 is LQKENI. CDR3 in amino acids: CASSPPGLHEQFF. DNA of the CDR3: TGTGCCAGCTCACCTCCAGGGTTGCATGAGCAGTTCTTC.

The chain joins TRBV23-1 to TRBJ1-4; TRBD1 aligns across 8 bases. TRBV23-1 is an open reading frame, and its role is uncertain. The trim removed 4 bases at V and 3 bases at J, leaving 4 bases unmatched. The CDR3 totals 15 residues. The CDR3 bases are TGCGCCAGCAGTCTCCCACAGGGGGCTAATGAAAAACTGTTTTTT. Translated, it gives CASSLPQGANEKLFF.

Comment on this clone: A read error may account for a junction end that differs from germline. The chain employs TRBV4-1 and TRBJ2-5, with a possible D match to TRBD2 (7 bases). The germline gives CDR1 MGHRA, CDR2 YSYEKL. The CDR3 totals 15 residues. The CDR3 DNA sequence: TGCGCCCGCAGCCAACTGGAGGGGGGGCTAGAGACCCAGTACTTC. Protein sequence: CARSQLEGGLETQYF.

The chain carries TRBV4-1 and TRBJ2-5; no clear D. The V end was cut by 1 base, the J end by 4 bases, with 7 bases between. The CDR3 is 13 amino acids. CDR1 MGHRA and CDR2 YSYEKL come from the germline V gene. The CDR3 DNA reads as TGCGCCAGCAGCCAAGTTGGAACAGAGACCCAGTACTTC. Its translation is CASSQVGTETQYF.

The chain carries TRBV6-4 and TRBJ1-6; a weak D match, TRBD1 (5 bases). The CDR3 sequence is 14 residues long. V lost 5 bases and J lost 5, with 10 bases in between. CDR1 and CDR2 from the germline V gene are MRHNA and SNTAGT. CDR3 loop: CASSLGTDNSPLHF. Written as DNA, the CDR3 is TGTGCCAGCAGTTTGGGGACCGATAATTCACCCCTCCACTTT.